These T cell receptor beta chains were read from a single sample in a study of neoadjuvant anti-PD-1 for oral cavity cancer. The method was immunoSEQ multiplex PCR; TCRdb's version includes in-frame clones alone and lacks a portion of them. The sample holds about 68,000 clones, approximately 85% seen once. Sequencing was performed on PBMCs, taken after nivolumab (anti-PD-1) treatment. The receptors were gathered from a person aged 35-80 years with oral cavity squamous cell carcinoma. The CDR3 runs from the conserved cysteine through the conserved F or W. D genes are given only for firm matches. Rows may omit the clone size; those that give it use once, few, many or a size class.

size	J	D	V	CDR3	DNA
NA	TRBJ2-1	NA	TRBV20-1	CSAPYNEQFF	TGCAGTGCGCCTTACAATGAGCAGTTCTTC
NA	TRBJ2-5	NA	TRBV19	CASSEGNLQETQYF	TGTGCCAGCTCGGAGGGGAACCTACAAGAGACCCAGTACTTC
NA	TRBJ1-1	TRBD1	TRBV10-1	CASSDRGIEAFF	TGCGCCAGCAGTGACAGGGGGATTGAAGCTTTCTTT
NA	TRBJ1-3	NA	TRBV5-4	CASSDSSGNTIYF	TGTGCCAGCAGCGACAGCTCTGGAAACACCATATATTTT
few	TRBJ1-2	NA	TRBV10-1	CATQEGHSGGYTF	TGCGCCACCCAGGAGGGACATTCGGGAGGCTACACCTTC
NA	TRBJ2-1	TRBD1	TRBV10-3	CAISDGTGSYNEQFF	TGTGCCATCAGTGACGGGACAGGCTCCTACAATGAGCAGTTCTTC
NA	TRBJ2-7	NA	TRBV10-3	CAISAVQNEQYF	TGTGCCATCAGCGCCGTCCAGAACGAGCAGTACTTC
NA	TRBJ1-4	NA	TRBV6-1	CASSGPGQPNEKLFF	TGTGCCAGCAGTGGCCCGGGACAACCCAATGAAAAACTGTTTTTT
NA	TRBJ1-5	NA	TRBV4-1	CASSQDEGGSNQPQHF	TGCGCCAGCAGCCAAGATGAGGGGGGCAGCAATCAGCCCCAGCATTTT
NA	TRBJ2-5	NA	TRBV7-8	CASSLEGLRGETQYF	TGTGCCAGCAGCTTAGAGGGGCTTCGGGGTGAGACCCAGTACTTC
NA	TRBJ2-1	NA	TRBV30	CAWSAGTLYNEQFF	TGTGCCTGGAGTGCCGGGACTCTCTACAATGAGCAGTTCTTC
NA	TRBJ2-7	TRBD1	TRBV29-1	CSVDTGVGYF	TGCAGCGTAGATACAGGGGTTGGGTACTTC
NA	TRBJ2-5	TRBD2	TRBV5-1	CASSFSSGVGETQYF	TGCGCCAGCAGCTTCTCTAGCGGAGTTGGGGAGACCCAGTACTTC
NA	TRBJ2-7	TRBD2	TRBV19	CASSRTSSYEQYF	TGTGCCAGTAGCCGGACTAGCTCCTACGAGCAGTACTTC
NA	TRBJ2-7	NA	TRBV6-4	CASSDKGDLSYEQYF	TGTGCCAGCAGTGACAAGGGGGACTTGTCCTACGAGCAGTACTTC
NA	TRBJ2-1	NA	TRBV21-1	CASSKALAGGPYNEQFF	TGTGCCAGCAGCAAAGCGCTAGCGGGAGGGCCGTACAATGAGCAGTTCTTC
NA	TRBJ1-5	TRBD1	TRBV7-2	CASSDRGFGNQPQHF	TGTGCCAGCAGCGACAGGGGATTTGGCAATCAGCCCCAGCATTTT
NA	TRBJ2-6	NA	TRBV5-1	CASSLVTDSGANVLTF	TGCGCCAGCAGCTTGGTGACAGACTCTGGGGCCAACGTCCTGACTTTC
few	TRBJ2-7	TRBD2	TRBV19	CASRSPGGLNEQYF	TGTGCCAGTAGATCCCCGGGGGGACTAAACGAGCAGTACTTC
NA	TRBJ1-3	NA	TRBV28	CASSYFSSGNTIYF	TGTGCCAGCAGTTACTTCAGCTCTGGAAACACCATATATTTT
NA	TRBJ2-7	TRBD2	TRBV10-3	CAISPGTSAAYEQYF	TGTGCCATCAGTCCCGGGACTAGCGCGGCCTACGAGCAGTACTTC
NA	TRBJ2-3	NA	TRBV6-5	CASSSRGLADTQYF	TGTGCCAGCAGTTCAAGAGGACTGGCGGATACGCAGTATTTT
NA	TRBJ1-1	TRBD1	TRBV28	CASSFTGGANTEAFF	TGTGCCAGCAGTTTCACAGGGGGCGCGAACACTGAAGCTTTCTTT
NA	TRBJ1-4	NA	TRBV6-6	CASSPQEKLFF	TGTGCCAGCAGCCCCCAAGAAAAACTGTTTTTT
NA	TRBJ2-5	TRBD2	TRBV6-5	CASRTSGPRGETQYF	TGTGCCAGCAGAACTAGCGGCCCTCGAGGAGAGACCCAGTACTTC
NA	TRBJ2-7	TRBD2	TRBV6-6	CASSYGLAGQYEQYF	TGTGCCAGCAGTTACGGACTAGCGGGACAGTACGAGCAGTACTTC
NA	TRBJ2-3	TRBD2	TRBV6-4	CASSPSTSGITDTQYF	TGTGCCAGCAGTCCTTCGACTAGCGGGATAACAGATACGCAGTATTTT
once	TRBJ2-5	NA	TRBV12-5	CASGLGRGPEKTQYF	TGTGCTAGTGGTTTGGGGCGGGGCCCGGAAAAGACCCAGTACTTC
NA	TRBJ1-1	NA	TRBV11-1	CASSLATEAFF	TGTGCCAGCAGCTTAGCAACTGAAGCTTTCTTT
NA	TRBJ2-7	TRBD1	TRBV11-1	CASSAQQGVGAEQYF	TGTGCCAGCAGCGCACAACAGGGGGTAGGGGCCGAGCAGTACTTC
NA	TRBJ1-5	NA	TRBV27	CASRQGNQPQHF	TGTGCCAGCAGGCAGGGCAATCAGCCCCAGCATTTT
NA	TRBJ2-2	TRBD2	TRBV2	CASSEELAGIAGELFF	TGTGCCAGCAGTGAAGAGCTAGCGGGAATTGCCGGGGAGCTGTTTTTT
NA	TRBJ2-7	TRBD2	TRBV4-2	CASSLGDGTSGRAVNEQYF	TGTGCCAGCAGCCTCGGAGATGGGACTAGCGGGAGGGCCGTCAACGAGCAGTACTTC
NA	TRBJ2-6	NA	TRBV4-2	CASSQETGLDLGSGANVLTF	TGTGCCAGCAGCCAAGAGACAGGCCTTGACCTCGGCTCTGGGGCCAACGTCCTGACTTTC
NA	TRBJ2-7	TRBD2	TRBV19	CARGGTSGRFFGEQYF	TGTGCCAGAGGGGGGACTAGCGGGAGATTCTTCGGCGAGCAGTACTTC
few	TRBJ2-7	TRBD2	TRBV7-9	CASSGRDWTYEQYF	TGTGCCAGCAGCGGGAGGGACTGGACCTACGAGCAGTACTTC
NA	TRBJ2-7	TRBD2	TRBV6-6	CASSSGSGTGEQYF	TGTGCCAGCAGTTCGGGTAGCGGGACGGGCGAGCAGTACTTC
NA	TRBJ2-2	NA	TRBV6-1	CASSALLASGGTGELFF	TGTGCCAGCAGTGCGCTACTAGCCTCAGGTGGTACCGGGGAGCTGTTTTTT
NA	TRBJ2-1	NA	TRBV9	CASSALGVEQFF	TGTGCCAGCAGCGCCCTAGGGGTTGAGCAGTTCTTC
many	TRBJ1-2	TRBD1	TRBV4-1	CASSQEGDRGRNGYTF	TGCGCCAGCAGCCAAGAGGGGGACAGGGGGCGCAATGGCTACACCTTC
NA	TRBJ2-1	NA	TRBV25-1	CASSGLALYYNEQFF	TGTGCCAGCAGTGGGCTAGCGCTCTATTACAATGAGCAGTTCTTC
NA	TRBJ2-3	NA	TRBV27	CASSSPGSVLDTQYF	TGTGCCAGCAGTTCCCCCGGCAGTGTACTAGATACGCAGTATTTT
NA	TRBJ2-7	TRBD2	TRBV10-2	CASSFGLAGSEQYF	TGCGCCAGCAGTTTTGGACTAGCGGGATCCGAGCAGTACTTC
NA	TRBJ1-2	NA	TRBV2	CASSEEQGANYGYTF	TGTGCCAGCAGTGAAGAACAGGGTGCTAACTATGGCTACACCTTC
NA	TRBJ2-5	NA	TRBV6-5	CASSYPETQYF	TGTGCCAGCAGTTACCCGGAGACCCAGTACTTC
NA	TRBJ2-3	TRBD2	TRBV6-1	CASSRLAGGVDTQYF	TGTGCCAGCAGCCGACTAGCGGGAGGGGTAGATACGCAGTATTTT
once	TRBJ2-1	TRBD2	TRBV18	CASSPPNSVGAGGNEQFF	TGTGCCAGCTCACCACCGAATTCAGTGGGAGCGGGAGGGAATGAGCAGTTCTTC
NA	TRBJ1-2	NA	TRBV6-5	CASSYSRDAYGYTF	TGTGCCAGCAGTTACTCCAGGGATGCCTATGGCTACACCTTC
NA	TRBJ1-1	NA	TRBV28	CASSRVLVSTEAFF	TGTGCCAGCAGCCGGGTGTTGGTGTCCACTGAAGCTTTCTTT
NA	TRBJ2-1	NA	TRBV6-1	CASDETPYSYNEQFF	TGTGCCAGCGATGAGACACCTTACTCCTACAATGAGCAGTTCTTC
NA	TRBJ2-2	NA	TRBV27	CATKFVTNTGELFF	TGTGCCACCAAATTTGTAACAAACACCGGGGAGCTGTTTTTT
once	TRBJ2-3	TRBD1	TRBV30	CAWGLRTGGKDTQYF	TGTGCCTGGGGCCTTAGGACAGGGGGCAAAGATACGCAGTATTTT